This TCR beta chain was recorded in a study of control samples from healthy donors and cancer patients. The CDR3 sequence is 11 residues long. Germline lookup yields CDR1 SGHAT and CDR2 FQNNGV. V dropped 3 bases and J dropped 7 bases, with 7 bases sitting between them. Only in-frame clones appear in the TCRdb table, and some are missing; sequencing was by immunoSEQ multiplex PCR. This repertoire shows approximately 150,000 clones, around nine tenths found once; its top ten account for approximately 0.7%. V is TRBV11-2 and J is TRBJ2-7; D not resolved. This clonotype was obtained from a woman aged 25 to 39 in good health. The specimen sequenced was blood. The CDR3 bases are TGTGCCAGCAGCTTTGGGGTTGAGCAGTACTTC. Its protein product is CASSFGVEQYF.